Presented here are 16 T cell receptor beta chains from one specimen sequenced in a study of T-cell memory formation after mild COVID-19. A single record per CDR3 protein comes from TCRdb applying MiXCR to the 5' RACE reads. This sample has under 400,000 distinct CDR3 sequences, with over 25% found just once. Source material: PBMCs or a T cell subset sorted from them (not recorded which). All receptors come from an adult woman who had mild COVID-19 (a few samples of this study predate the infection). Cell type and time point are not known.

The V and J genes are TRBV2 and TRBJ2-3; weak D call: TRBD1 (5 bases). Trimming left V 2 bases short and J 0 bases short, with 9 bases between. The length of the CDR3 is 15 residues. Germline CDR1 reads SNHLY; CDR2 reads FYNNEI. CDR3 in DNA: TGTGCCAGCAGTGAACGGACAAGGAGCACAGATACGCAGTATTTT. Amino acids: CASSERTRSTDTQYF. Drawing the rest from reference TRBV2 and TRBJ2-3, the complete variable domain is EPEVTQTPSHQVTQMGQEVILRCVPISNHLYFYWYRQILGQKVEFLVSFYNNEISEKSEIFDDQFSVERPDGSNFTLKIRSTKLEDSAMYFCASSERTRSTDTQYFGPGTRLTVL.

The sample holds a few counts of this clonotype. The J gene is TRBJ1-3, the V gene TRBV6-2 or TRBV6-3; D ambiguous. With 5 bases removed from V and 4 bases from J, the gap between germline ends came to 15 bases. Germline assignment: CDR1 MNHEY and CDR2 SVGEGT. CDR3 length: 15 amino acids. The CDR3 nucleotides are TGTGCCAGCAGTCCCGGCGGAACCGGGGGAAACACCATATATTTT. The encoded protein is CASSPGGTGGNTIYF.

In its sample, this clonotype was seen a few times. The chain is built from TRBV2 and TRBJ1-5; 9 bases are shared with TRBD1. Germline V gene lookup returns CDR1 SNHLY and CDR2 FYNNEI. The V segment lost 5 bases and the J segment 3 bases; nucleotides outside the gene matches: 11. This CDR3 comprises 17 residues. CDR3: CASSYNGQGFLNQPQHF. For the CDR3, the DNA is TGTGCCAGCAGTTACAATGGACAGGGGTTTCTCAATCAGCCCCAGCATTTT.

The sample holds many counts of this clonotype. This rearrangement joins TRBV7-8 to TRBJ1-1; D gene unclear. This CDR3 spans 13 amino acids. Trimming took off 7 bases at V and 0 bases at J, with 9 bases between the two ends. CDR1 and CDR2 (germline): SGHVS, FQNEAQ. The CDR3 sequence: CASTLFVNTEAFF. The DNA for the CDR3 is TGTGCCAGCACCCTTTTCGTGAACACTGAAGCTTTCTTT.

The chain uses TRBV6-5 and TRBJ2-3, with D perhaps TRBD1 or TRBD2 (5 bases each). The CDR3 sequence is 13 residues long. Germline-derived CDR1 and CDR2 are MNHEY and SVGAGI. V shed 4 bases and J shed 4 bases, with 9 bases lying between them. CDR3 in amino acids: CASSWDGSDTQYF. In DNA form, the CDR3 reads TGTGCCAGCAGTTGGGACGGGTCAGATACGCAGTATTTT.

The rearrangement uses TRBV10-3 and TRBJ2-7; perhaps D is TRBD1 or TRBD2 (5 bases each). V lost 10 bases and J 4 bases, leaving 11 bases between the germline ends. Germline CDR1 and CDR2: ENHRY and SYGVKD. CDR3 length equals 11 residues. In nucleotides, the CDR3 is TGTGCCAGCGGAGAGGGGTACGAGCAGTACTTC. Its protein is CASGEGYEQYF.

The genes are TRBV7-3 and TRBJ2-3, with 11 bases fitting TRBD1. The CDR3 spans 15 residues. The V and J ends lost 2 bases and 4 bases, in that order; junction bases with no gene match: 2. The germline CDR1 and CDR2 sequences are SGHTA and FQGTGA. CDR3: CASSLSGQGADTQYF. CDR3 DNA: TGTGCCAGCAGCTTATCGGGACAGGGGGCAGATACGCAGTATTTT.

This rearrangement joins TRBV7-6 to TRBJ1-2, with a weak D call TRBD1 (6 bases). The CDR3 extends over 16 amino acids. V lost 1 base to trimming and J lost 5 bases, with 17 bases between them. The germline CDR1 and CDR2 sequences are SGHVS and FNYEAQ. The DNA for the CDR3 is TGTGCCAGCAGCTTAGAACAGGGCGCCGGGCGATATGGCTACACCTTC. This sequence encodes CASSLEQGAGRYGYTF.

In this sample, this clonotype turned up many times. V gene TRBV7-2 combines with J gene TRBJ2-5; no clear D. CDR3 size: 15 residues. V lost 7 bases and J lost 0, with 15 bases in between. Germline CDR1 and CDR2: SGHTA and FQGNSA. CDR3 sequence reads: CASTRPAGNQETQYF. CDR3 nucleotide sequence: TGTGCCAGCACCCGGCCGGCCGGCAACCAAGAGACCCAGTACTTC.

This chain joins TRBV7-2 and TRBJ2-1, with a possible D match to TRBD2 (5 bases). This CDR3 contains 16 residues. The V end lost 0 bases, the J end lost 2 bases, and 11 bases lay between the germline ends. Germline CDR1 is SGHTA and CDR2 is FQGNSA. CDR3 bases: TGTGCCAGCAGCTTAGCCCCCACTAGTACCTACAATGAGCAGTTCTTC. This codes for CASSLAPTSTYNEQFF.

The chain combines TRBV7-8 with TRBJ2-7; weak D call: TRBD2 (6 bases). CDR1 and CDR2 from the germline V gene are SGHVS and FQNEAQ. This CDR3 comprises 15 residues. V gave up 3 bases and J gave up 3 bases, with 15 bases separating them. The CDR3 coding sequence is TGTGCCAGCAGCTTTAAGGCGGGGACGGACTACGAGCAGTACTTC. Amino acids: CASSFKAGTDYEQYF.

The rearrangement uses TRBV4-2 and TRBJ2-5, with D unresolved. Germline CDR1 and CDR2: LGHNA and YNFKEQ. V shed 0 bases and J shed 5 bases, with 10 bases lying between them. The CDR3 has 14 residues. CDR3 DNA sequence: TGTGCCAGCAGCCAAGATCTCTCGGTTGAGACCCAGTACTTC. Protein product: CASSQDLSVETQYF.

V and J are TRBV30 and TRBJ2-3, with D hard to call. Germline V lookup: CDR1 GTSNPN, CDR2 SVGIG (reference sequence). With 0 bases removed from V and 6 bases from J, the gap between germline ends came to 7 bases. This CDR3 has 12 amino acids. In nucleotides, the CDR3 is TGTGCCTGGAGTGTAAGCTGGGATACGCAGTATTTT. Translated: CAWSVSWDTQYF.

This clonotype was seen a handful of times. The chain combines TRBV12-3 or TRBV12-4 with TRBJ2-7; either TRBD1 or TRBD2 may fit D (6 bases each). Between the trimmed V and J ends, which lost 4 bases and 12 bases, there was a span of 22 bases. This CDR3 comprises 14 residues. DNA for the CDR3: TGTGCCAGCAGTTCGACGGAGGGGGGCCCTCATCGGTACTTC. Its protein is CASSSTEGGPHRYF.

This chain links TRBV12-3 or TRBV12-4 with TRBJ1-2, with a weak D call TRBD1 (5 bases). CDR3 length equals 14 residues. Trimming stripped 6 bases from V and 3 bases from J, with 14 bases between. CDR3 sequence: CASSNRGTYYGYTF. CDR3 nucleotide sequence: TGTGCCAGCAGCAACCGCGGGACTTACTATGGCTACACCTTC.

The chain is built from TRBV25-1 and TRBJ2-2; TRBD1 agrees at 11 bases. The trim removed 4 bases at V and 5 bases at J, leaving 21 bases unmatched. Germline V CDR1 and CDR2: MGHDK, SYGVNS. This CDR3 has 21 amino acids. CDR3 DNA sequence: TGTGCCAGCAGTGCTGGACAGGGGGCTTTACCGAGGGAGGGACCGACCGGGGAGCTGTTTTTT. This sequence encodes CASSAGQGALPREGPTGELFF.